This T cell receptor (beta chain) was captured in a study of OX40 agonist ivuxolimab in advanced cancers. On the study more broadly: Ivuxolimab, an agonist antibody against OX40 (CD134), was given to patients. Three individuals attained partial responses, comprising one hepatocellular carcinoma case and two cutaneous melanoma cases. Those treated in dose escalation had hepatocellular carcinoma, melanoma, renal cell cancer or head and neck cancer. General study results and limits: With doses of 0.1 to 3.0 mg/kg, CD4+ and CD8+ blood T cells had undergone clonal expansion by week 6.

A few counts support this clone. As yet, its antigen is unknown. Assay used: immunoSEQ multiplex PCR; TCRdb lists only in-frame clones, some missing. The sample lists more than 55,000 clones; 86% were seen once. The sample was CD4+ or CD8+ T cells sorted from blood, taken in a trial of the OX40 agonist ivuxolimab. The sequence came from an adult with an advanced solid tumor such as melanoma, head and neck, liver or kidney cancer.

The CDR3 sequence is CASSQNRATGELFF. For the CDR3, the DNA is TGTGCCAGTAGCCAGAACAGGGCCACCGGGGAGCTGTTTTTT. The genes are TRBV19 and TRBJ2-2; D is perhaps TRBD1 (6 bases). Germline loops: CDR1 LNHDA, CDR2 SQIVND (reference sequence). V was shortened by 6 bases and J by 4 bases, with 12 bases between the two germline ends. The CDR3 spans 14 residues. The variable domain in full, completed from reference TRBV19 and TRBJ2-2, reads DGGITQSPKYLFRKEGQNVTLSCEQNLNHDAMYWYRQDPGQGLRLIYYSQIVNDFQKGDIAEGYSVSREKKESFPLTVTSAQKNPTAFYLCASSQNRATGELFFGEGSRLTVL.